The sample holds one count of the clone carrying this T cell receptor beta chain. This record belongs to a study of blood T cell repertoires in COVID-19. Study background: Samples of COVID-19 (acute and convalescent) were obtained from the United States, Italy and Spain. PBMCs, B-cell-depleted T cells, or T cells provided the cDNA or gDNA that made up the material.

In the original workflow: How many nucleated cells were present was estimated from reference gene primer amplification. Here immunoSEQ multiplex PCR was the method, and the copy in TCRdb shows in-frame clones only, minus some. D and trimming were read from the DNA, whereas the V and J calls and clone size are those reported in that table. Of some 120,000 clones listed, roughly 79% are singletons. The CDR3 is 16 residues long. The germline V and J ends were trimmed by 4 bases and 4 bases, with 19 bases remaining between them. The V gene's germline CDR1 is LGHDT and CDR2 YNNKEL (reference sequence). The chain uses TRBV3-1 (or the pseudogene TRBV3-2) and TRBJ1-1; the D gene is possibly TRBD1 (5 bases). The receptor comes from a human donor in a cohort sampled during active COVID-19. Sample: peripheral blood. Here the CDR3 reads CASSPRDGGVGTEAFF. In DNA, the CDR3 is TGTGCCAGCAGCCCCCGGGACGGGGGGGTGGGCACTGAAGCTTTCTTT.